Below, 28 T cell receptor beta chains from the same sample are listed, as sequenced in a study of CD8 T cells in Susac syndrome. Reverse transcription of 0.5 to 1 ug RNA was performed with random hexamers. MiXCR, applied by TCRdb to the immunoSEQ multiplex PCR reads, yields one record per CDR3 protein. This sample has roughly 120,000 distinct CDR3 sequences, with around 95% found just once. Sample: CD4+ T cells from PBMCs. The origin of the receptors is a human donor in good health.

The chain combines TRBV21-1 with TRBJ2-3; the table's D gene call, TRBD1, was not cross checked with the DNA. TRBV21-1 is annotated as a pseudogene. This CDR3 has 16 amino acids. The DNA for the CDR3 is TGTGCCAGCAGCGAAAGAGGGGGCAGGGTCGCAGATACGCAGTATTTT. This sequence encodes CASSERGGRVADTQYF.

The chain recombines TRBV4-1 with TRBJ1-5; D perhaps matches TRBD1 (5 bases). CDR1 is MGHRA and CDR2 is YSYEKL in the germline V gene. This CDR3 has 15 amino acids. V shed 5 bases and J shed 9 bases, with 20 bases lying between them. Written as DNA, the CDR3 is TGCGCCAGCAGCTTGAGTGGGGCCCCTGATGGGCCCCAGCATTTT. Its protein product is CASSLSGAPDGPQHF.

This chain connects TRBV11-3 to TRBJ1-1; D ambiguous. V lost 8 bases to trimming and J lost 0 bases, with 19 bases between them. This CDR3 is 16 amino acids long. In germline, CDR1 is SGHNT, CDR2 YENEEA. The CDR3 region is CASALRARFMNTEAFF. The CDR3 bases are TGTGCCAGCGCTCTCCGGGCCAGGTTCATGAACACTGAAGCTTTCTTT.

V and J are TRBV29-1 and TRBJ2-3, with 8 bases fitting TRBD1. This CDR3 is built from 12 residues. Germline assignment: CDR1 SQVTM and CDR2 ANQGSEA. The V and J ends lost 5 bases and 3 bases, in that order; junction bases with no gene match: 1. The CDR3 nucleotides are TGCAGCGTTCGGACAGGGACAGATACGCAGTATTTT. It specifies CSVRTGTDTQYF.

The CDR3 DNA sequence: TGTGCCACCAGCAGACTGGCTGGACAGGCGGGGAGATACAATGAGCAGTTCTTC. Translated, it gives CATSRLAGQAGRYNEQFF. V gene TRBV15 combines with J gene TRBJ2-1; the D gene is possibly TRBD1 (7 bases). V was clipped by 2 bases and J by 4 bases, with 21 bases between them. The CDR3 is 18 residues long. Germline V lookup: CDR1 LNHNV, CDR2 YYDKDF (reference sequence).

The chain recombines TRBV28 with TRBJ2-2; D is unclear. The V gene's germline CDR1 is MDHEN and CDR2 SYDVKM. The CDR3 consists of 13 residues. Between the trimmed V and J ends, which lost 9 bases and 2 bases, there was a span of 10 bases. CDR3 sequence: CASRRTNTGELFF. CDR3 nucleotide sequence: TGTGCCAGTCGACGGACCAACACCGGGGAGCTGTTTTTT.

The chain uses TRBV19 and TRBJ1-2; no firm D call. The V gene lost 7 bases and the J gene lost 7 bases, with 16 bases spanning the gap. This CDR3 spans 13 amino acids. The V gene's germline CDR1 is LNHDA and CDR2 SQIVND (reference sequence). The CDR3 nucleotides read TGTGCCAGTAACACTTTTACGTCCGGTGGCTACACCTTC. Translation gives CASNTFTSGGYTF.

The genes are TRBV29-1 and TRBJ2-3; TRBD2 aligns across 10 bases. The V gene end was trimmed by 0 bases and the J gene end by 4 bases; junction bases not matched to a gene: 4. Germline V CDR1 and CDR2: SQVTM, ANQGSEA. The CDR3 runs 15 residues. CDR3 coding DNA: TGCAGCGTTGAAGAGCTAGCGGGAGACCCAGATACGCAGTATTTT. It yields the protein CSVEELAGDPDTQYF.

This clonotype appeared a single time. The chain recombines TRBV19 with TRBJ2-2, with a possible D match to TRBD1 (8 bases). The V end lost 4 bases, the J end lost 4 bases, and 16 bases lay between the germline ends. Germline V lookup: CDR1 LNHDA, CDR2 SQIVND (reference sequence). The CDR3 sequence is 16 residues long. The CDR3 region has the DNA TGTGCCAGTAGTACCCGGACAGGGAGGGGCACCGGGGAGCTGTTTTTT. Protein sequence: CASSTRTGRGTGELFF.

The V and J genes are TRBV21-1 and TRBJ1-5; the table's D gene call, TRBD1, was not cross checked with the DNA. TRBV21-1 is marked as a pseudogene. The CDR3 is made up of 13 amino acids. The DNA for the CDR3 is TGTGCCAGCAGCACCCGCAGGGGTCAGCCCCAGCATTTT. Protein sequence: CASSTRRGQPQHF.

The V call is TRBV29-1, the J call TRBJ2-3, with TRBD2 matching 11 bases. This CDR3 contains 15 residues. V lost 6 bases, J lost 1 base, and 6 bases stayed unmatched. In germline, CDR1 is SQVTM, CDR2 ANQGSEA. The CDR3 DNA sequence: TGCAGCGTCGCAGGACTAGCGGGCCGCACAGATACGCAGTATTTT. It yields the protein CSVAGLAGRTDTQYF.

The chain has TRBV4-3 and TRBJ2-2, with TRBD1 matching over 9 bases. Germline V gene data show CDR1 as LGHNA and CDR2 as YSLEER. V was clipped by 3 bases and J by 5 bases; unmatched bases: 7. This CDR3 is 16 amino acids long. CDR3 protein: CASSHAGTGRTGELFF. The DNA of the CDR3 is TGCGCCAGCAGCCATGCCGGGACAGGGAGAACCGGGGAGCTGTTTTTT.

The CDR3 is CSVLGGSGNTIYF. CDR3 DNA: TGCAGCGTTCTAGGAGGCTCTGGAAACACCATATATTTT. The genes are TRBV29-1 and TRBJ1-3; no clear D. The V end lost 5 bases, the J end lost 0 bases, and 8 bases lay between the germline ends. This CDR3 region has 13 residues. The germline V gene encodes CDR1 SQVTM and CDR2 ANQGSEA.

The chain has TRBV27 and TRBJ1-6; unclear D gene. CDR3 size: 16 residues. Trimming pared 5 bases from V and 8 bases from J, leaving 19 bases between. Germline loops: CDR1 MNHEY, CDR2 SMNVEV (reference sequence). The CDR3 loop is CASSPRNQPRDSPLHF. The CDR3 nucleotides are TGTGCCAGCAGTCCTAGAAACCAACCTCGGGATTCACCCCTCCACTTT.

This chain connects TRBV6-5 to TRBJ2-7; tentatively, D is TRBD1 (5 bases). The CDR3 contains 12 residues. The ends were cut back, 5 bases at V and 5 bases at J, with 10 bases in the middle. CDR1 and CDR2 from the germline V gene are MNHEY and SVGAGI. The CDR3 DNA reads TGTGCCAGCAGTCGCAGGGCAAACGAGCAGTACTTC. Residues: CASSRRANEQYF.

The rearrangement uses TRBV3-1 and TRBJ1-5; D ambiguous. CDR1 LGHDT and CDR2 YNNKEL come from the germline V gene (reference sequence). The CDR3 covers 13 residues. Deletions cut 1 base from V and 5 bases from J, with 6 bases between. The CDR3 sequence: CASSQGPDQPQHF. The CDR3 DNA is TGTGCCAGCAGCCAAGGCCCCGATCAGCCCCAGCATTTT.

The rearrangement links TRBV7-9 to TRBJ2-5; possible D gene TRBD2, 5 bases. Trimming left V 1 base short and J 5 bases short, with 11 bases between. The CDR3 sequence is 14 residues long. Germline assignment: CDR1 SEHNR and CDR2 FQNEAQ (reference sequence). CDR3 region: CASSLGQTGETQYF. CDR3 DNA: TGTGCCAGCAGCTTAGGGCAAACGGGGGAGACCCAGTACTTC. Using reference TRBV7-9 and TRBJ2-5 for the parts outside the CDR3, the full variable domain is DTGVSQNPRHKITKRGQNVTFRCDPISEHNRLYWYRQTLGQGPEFLTYFQNEAQLEKSRLLSDRFSAERPKGSFSTLEIQRTEQGDSAMYLCASSLGQTGETQYFGPGTRLLVL.

The chain has TRBV20-1 and TRBJ2-5, with 10 bases lining up with TRBD2. The germline gives CDR1 DFQATT, CDR2 SNEGSKA (reference sequence). V trimming: 1 base; J trimming: 1 base; junction bases outside the gene matches: 9. The CDR3 has 17 residues. The CDR3 sequence: CSARGRTGLAIQETQYF. The CDR3 nucleotides read TGCAGTGCTAGAGGAAGGACGGGACTAGCGATCCAAGAGACCCAGTACTTC.

The chain carries TRBV3-1 and TRBJ2-1; possible D gene TRBD2, 5 bases. The CDR3 is 15 amino acids. Germline CDR1 reads LGHDT; CDR2 reads YNNKEL (reference sequence). The V end lost 1 base, the J end lost 6 bases, and 13 bases lay between the germline ends. For the CDR3, the DNA is TGTGCCAGCAGCCAAGCGAGGGCCCTTAGCAATGAGCAGTTCTTC. Protein: CASSQARALSNEQFF.

The rearrangement links TRBV5-1 to TRBJ2-7; D not resolved. V was shortened by 0 bases and J by 6 bases, with 10 bases between the two germline ends. The V gene's germline CDR1 is SGHRS and CDR2 YFSETQ. There are 13 residues in the CDR3. CDR3 region: CASSLDRATEQYF. Here the CDR3 DNA reads TGCGCCAGCAGCTTGGATAGGGCCACCGAGCAGTACTTC.

The table lists this clonotype with a count of one. The chain is built from TRBV29-1 and TRBJ2-5; unclear D gene. With 4 bases removed from V and 4 bases from J, the gap between germline ends came to 13 bases. Germline CDR1 is SQVTM and CDR2 is ANQGSEA. The CDR3 totals 13 residues. Written as DNA, the CDR3 is TGCAGCGTTGGGTCCCCCCTAGGAGAGACCCAGTACTTC. It codes for CSVGSPLGETQYF.

This chain links TRBV7-2 with TRBJ2-3; no firm D call. Germline assignment: CDR1 SGHTA and CDR2 FQGNSA. The CDR3 runs 15 residues. V was trimmed by 0 bases and J by 2 bases, leaving 9 bases between them. This chain's CDR3 is CASSLAARTTDTQYF. The CDR3 DNA sequence: TGTGCCAGCAGCTTAGCCGCTAGAACCACAGATACGCAGTATTTT.

The CDR3 sequence is CSVTDRTSSYEQYF. The CDR3 DNA reads TGCAGCGTGACAGACAGGACTTCCTCCTACGAGCAGTACTTC. V is TRBV29-1 and J is TRBJ2-7; tentative D call: TRBD1 (6 bases). Trimming cost V 6 bases and J 0 bases, with 15 bases left between them. This CDR3 region has 14 residues. The germline CDR1 and CDR2 sequences are SQVTM and ANQGSEA.

The chain uses TRBV12-3 or TRBV12-4 and TRBJ2-6, with D maybe TRBD1 (6 bases). The ends were cut back, 6 bases at V and 3 bases at J, with 12 bases in the middle. This CDR3 contains 15 residues. In DNA form, the CDR3 reads TGTGCCAGCAGGCATGGGGGCTTTGGGGCCAACGTCCTGACTTTC. Amino acids: CASRHGGFGANVLTF.

The V gene is TRBV27, the J gene TRBJ2-1; 7 bases are a match to TRBD1. The germline gives CDR1 MNHEY, CDR2 SMNVEV (reference sequence). Trimming at V came to 7 bases and at J to 9 bases, leaving 9 bases not matched to a gene. The CDR3 is made up of 13 amino acids. CDR3 in DNA: TGTGCCAGCAAGGGGGCCATGTCTGGTGAGCAGTTCTTC. The encoded protein is CASKGAMSGEQFF.

This sequence joins TRBV3-1 and TRBJ1-1; D remains unclear. The CDR3 runs to 11 residues. Between the trimmed V and J ends, which lost 0 bases and 5 bases, there was a span of 1 base. Germline V gene lookup returns CDR1 LGHDT and CDR2 YNNKEL (reference sequence). This CDR3 is CASSQETEAFF. CDR3 coding DNA: TGTGCCAGCAGCCAAGAAACTGAAGCTTTCTTT.

The CDR3 sequence: CASSLPTLTSGGRANTGELFF. In nucleotides, the CDR3 is TGTGCCAGCAGCTTACCGACCTTGACTAGCGGGGGTCGGGCGAACACCGGGGAGCTGTTTTTT. The chain joins TRBV11-1 to TRBJ2-2; 12 positions agree with TRBD2. CDR3 length: 21 amino acids. V was clipped by 2 bases and J by 0 bases; unmatched bases: 13. Germline values: CDR1 SGHAT, CDR2 FQDESV (reference sequence).

This rearrangement joins TRBV7-2 to TRBJ2-5; D not resolved. Per the germline V gene, CDR1 is SGHTA and CDR2 is FQGNSA. The germline V and J ends were trimmed by 3 bases and 4 bases, with 9 bases remaining between them. The CDR3 is 13 residues long. CDR3 protein: CASSFGHLETQYF. In DNA form, the CDR3 reads TGTGCCAGCAGCTTTGGTCACCTAGAGACCCAGTACTTC.